One and the same sample provided the 15 T cell receptor beta chains below, sequenced in a study of CD8+ T cells in alopecia areata. Researchers sorted pooled cutaneous lymph node cells on the basis of CD4, CD8alpha, NKG2D, NKG2ACE and other markers. As the sequencing template, cDNA was produced by extracting RNA and reverse transcribing it. Some clones are missing from TCRdb's copy, which holds only in-frame ones; the method was immunoSEQ multiplex PCR. This sample comprises approximately 300,000 clones, none seen once only. Sequenced: CD4+ T cells sorted from a lymph node. These TCRs come from a C3H/HeJ mouse with alopecia areata. MHC haplotype of the mouse line: H2-k.

Of note for this clone: The gene names given are mouse names. The CDR3 end is not reached by the read, which stops 4 residues before it; the germline J gene fills it in. The chain has TRBV17 and TRBJ1-1; D may be TRBD1 (5 bases). Trimming left V 0 bases short and J 1 base short, with 6 bases between. Germline CDR1 MNHDT, CDR2 YYDKIL. CDR3 length: 14 amino acids. The CDR3 sequence: CASSRDTGNTEVFF. CDR3 DNA (partial): TGTGCTAGCAGTAGAGACACAGGGAACACA.

The table lists this clone with a few counts. The genes are named according to mouse. The missing CDR3 end, 4 residues past where the read stops, is filled in from the germline J gene. Other DNA sequences in this specimen translate into the identical CDR3. The chain carries TRBV19 and TRBJ2-2, with 7 bases matching TRBD2. Germline-derived CDR1 and CDR2 are FNHDT and SITEND (reference sequence). V lost 0 bases and J lost 0; bases outside the gene matches: 2. The CDR3 consists of 16 residues. CDR3 DNA, as far as it was read: TGTGCCAGCAGTATAGCTGGGGGAGCAAACACCGGG. This codes for CASSIAGGANTG. The full CDR3 reads CASSIAGGANTGQLYF.

With respect to this clone: The genes and germline here are from mouse. Read coverage stops 3 residues before the CDR3 terminus; the germline J gene supplies the remainder. V and J are TRBV31 and TRBJ1-6; TRBD1 might be the D (6 bases). TRBJ1-6 counts as an open reading frame of uncertain function. V lost 1 base, J lost 0 bases, and 10 bases lay in between. The CDR3 has 16 amino acids. Germline V gene sequence: CDR1 GKSSPN, CDR2 SITVG. The CDR3 protein is CAWSPGGNSYNSPLYF. The sequenced part of the CDR3 DNA is TGTGCCTGGAGTCCGGGGGGCAATTCCTATAATTCGCCC.

This clone was seen a few times. Here the gene names and germline are mouse. The read comes to an end 4 residues before the CDR3 does, leaving the germline J gene to fill in the end. The same CDR3 arises from other DNA sequences in this sample as well. V gene TRBV13-2 combines with J gene TRBJ1-2, with TRBD1 as a possible D gene (5 bases). The CDR3 loop spans 14 amino acids. Germline assignment: CDR1 NNHNN and CDR2 SYGAGS (reference sequence). Trimming cost V 2 bases and J 0 bases, with 8 bases left between them. The CDR3 sequence: CASGERGSNSDYTF. The covered CDR3 bases are TGTGCCAGCGGTGAGAGGGGTTCAAACTCC.

This clone has only a few counts. Each gene name is a mouse one. The read comes to an end 4 residues before the CDR3 does, leaving the germline J gene to fill in the end. The chain recombines TRBV14 with TRBJ2-3; 10 bases fit TRBD2. The CDR3 is 16 residues long. CDR1 and CDR2 from the germline V gene are SGHDT and FRDEAV. V lost 5 bases and J lost 3; bases outside the gene matches: 9. This CDR3 reads CASSIWGGAGAETLYF. Incomplete CDR3 DNA: TGTGCCAGCAGCATCTGGGGGGGCGCAGGGGCAGAA. Full variable domain (missing parts from reference TRBV14 and TRBJ2-3): EAGVTQSPRYAVLQEGQAVSFWCDPISGHDTLYWYQQPRDQGPQLLVYFRDEAVIDNSQLPSDRFSAVRPKGTNSTLKIQSAKQGDTATYLCASSIWGGAGAETLYFGSGTRLTVL.

About this clone itself: The gene symbols are mouse symbols. The read comes to an end 4 residues before the CDR3 does, leaving the germline J gene to fill in the end. Other nucleotide sequences in the sample specify the same CDR3. V and J are TRBV1 and TRBJ2-7; D gene ambiguous. CDR3 size: 12 residues. The germline V gene encodes CDR1 NSQYPW and CDR2 LRSPGD (reference sequence). The CDR3: CTCSAERDEQYF. CDR3 DNA (partial): TGCACCTGCAGTGCAGAAAGGGAT.

With respect to this clone: All gene names here are mouse names. The missing CDR3 end, 3 residues past where the read stops, is filled in from the germline J gene. Other DNA sequences of this sample code for an identical CDR3. The chain links TRBV5 to TRBJ1-6; 7 positions agree with TRBD1. TRBJ1-6 is assigned to the ORF class and has an uncertain function. Looked up from germline, CDR1 is LGHNA and CDR2 is YNLKQL (reference sequence). The CDR3 consists of 13 residues. V gave up 2 bases and J gave up 10 bases; unmatched junction bases: 2. The sequenced CDR3 bases are TGTGCCAGCAGCCAACAGGGGGGATCGCCC. Translating gives CASSQQGGSP. The whole CDR3 protein is CASSQQGGSPLYF.

This clone has just a few counts. Gene names refer to mouse genes. The read halts 4 residues ahead of the CDR3 end, with the missing end drawn from the germline J gene. V is TRBV31 and J is TRBJ2-1; 9 nucleotides match TRBD2. Per germline, CDR1 GKSSPN and CDR2 SITVG. The ends lost 5 bases at V and 1 base at J; junction bases unmatched: 6. The CDR3 length is 15 residues. CDR3 DNA (partial): TGTGCCTGGCCTCCTACTGGGGGGAACTATGCT. Protein product: CAWPPTGGNYA. The full CDR3 protein is CAWPPTGGNYAEQFF.

On this clone itself: Mouse germline and gene names are used. The read terminates 4 residues before the CDR3 end, so the remaining end is supplied by the germline J gene. The rearrangement links TRBV13-2 to TRBJ2-3, with TRBD2 identical over 7 bases. The CDR3 consists of 16 residues. Germline V gene lookup returns CDR1 NNHNN and CDR2 SYGAGS (reference sequence). With 2 bases clipped from V and 0 bases from J, the junction kept 6 bases outside the gene matches. The covered CDR3 bases are TGTGCCAGCGGTGAGGGGGGGGGTGCTAGTGCAGAA. Residues: CASGEGGGASAE. The CDR3 in full is CASGEGGGASAETLYF.

This clone was detected many times. Genes here carry mouse names. With the read ending 4 residues before the CDR3 end, the germline J gene is used to fill in that end. Other DNA variants within this sample encode the same CDR3. The chain uses TRBV5 and TRBJ2-5; no clear D gene. Per the germline V gene, CDR1 is LGHNA and CDR2 is YNLKQL (reference sequence). The CDR3 is 12 amino acids. Incomplete CDR3 DNA: TGTGCCAGCAGCCAAGATGGGGAC. It encodes CASSQDGD. The complete CDR3 reads CASSQDGDTQYF.

This clone has only a few counts. Gene labels here are mouse ones. The read finishes 4 residues shy of the CDR3 end, and the germline J gene is used to complete it. The chain carries TRBV5 and TRBJ2-5; D possibly uses TRBD1 or TRBD2 (6 bases each). Germline V gene data show CDR1 as LGHNA and CDR2 as YNLKQL (reference sequence). The CDR3 runs to 14 residues. CDR3 bases read: TGTGCCAGCAGCCAAGAGGGGGCAAAAGAC. This sequence encodes CASSQEGAKD. In full, the CDR3 is CASSQEGAKDTQYF.

This clone occurred a few times. Gene labels here are mouse ones. The read ends 4 residues shy of where the CDR3 ends; the end is completed using the germline J gene. This sample also contains other DNA sequences that code for the same CDR3. The chain is built from TRBV13-2 and TRBJ2-7; tentatively, D is TRBD2 (6 bases). The CDR3 spans 15 residues. V dropped 1 base and J dropped 0 bases, with 11 bases sitting between them. CDR1 NNHNN and CDR2 SYGAGS come from the germline V gene (reference sequence). The CDR3 here is CASGDSGESSYEQYF. The CDR3 bases that were read are TGTGCCAGCGGTGATTCTGGGGAGAGCTCCTAT.

With regard to this clone: The gene symbols are mouse symbols. The missing CDR3 end, 4 residues past where the read stops, is filled in from the germline J gene. The genes are TRBV19 and TRBJ2-7; 10 positions agree with TRBD2. This CDR3 has 14 amino acids. Germline-derived CDR1 and CDR2 are FNHDT and SITEND (reference sequence). CDR3: CASSIWGGAYEQYF. Partial CDR3 DNA: TGTGCCAGCAGTATCTGGGGGGGCGCGTAT.

For this clone: Any gene name here is a mouse gene name. The read stops 4 residues short of the end of the CDR3; the missing end is completed from the germline J gene. The chain joins TRBV13-1 to TRBJ2-2; 9 bases agree with TRBD2. Germline CDR1 reads NSHNY; CDR2 reads SYGAGN. J was trimmed by 4 bases and V by 2 bases; bases with no gene match: 6. The CDR3 runs to 16 residues. The CDR3 DNA, read in part, is TGTGCCAGCAGTGACATGGGGGGGCACAGCACCGGG. Translation gives CASSDMGGHSTG. The entire CDR3 is CASSDMGGHSTGQLYF.

This clone occurred a few times. Mouse gene names and germline throughout. The read ends 4 residues early relative to the CDR3; the germline J gene fills the gap. V and J are TRBV13-3 and TRBJ2-3, with 7 bases that match TRBD2. Germline-derived CDR1 and CDR2 are NNHDY and SYVADS. The CDR3 is made up of 13 amino acids. V lost 3 bases, J lost 3 bases, and 1 base stayed unmatched. This CDR3 reads CASSVDWAETLYF. CDR3 DNA (partial): TGTGCCAGCAGTGTGGACTGGGCAGAA.